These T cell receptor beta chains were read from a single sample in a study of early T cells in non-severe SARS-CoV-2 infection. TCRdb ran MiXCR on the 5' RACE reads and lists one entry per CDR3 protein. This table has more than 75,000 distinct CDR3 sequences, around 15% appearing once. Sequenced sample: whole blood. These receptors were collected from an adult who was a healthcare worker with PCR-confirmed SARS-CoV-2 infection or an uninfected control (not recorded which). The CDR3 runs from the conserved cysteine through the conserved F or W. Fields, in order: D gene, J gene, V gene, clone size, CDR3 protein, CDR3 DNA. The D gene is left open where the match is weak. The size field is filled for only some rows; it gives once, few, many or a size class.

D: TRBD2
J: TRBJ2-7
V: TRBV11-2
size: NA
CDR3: CASSSSGGMTWEQYF
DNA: TGTGCCAGCAGCTCTAGCGGGGGGATGACGTGGGAGCAGTACTTC

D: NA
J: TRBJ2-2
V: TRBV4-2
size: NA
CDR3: CASSQDHLGANTGELFF
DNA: TGTGCCAGCAGCCAAGATCATTTAGGGGCGAACACCGGGGAGCTGTTTTTT

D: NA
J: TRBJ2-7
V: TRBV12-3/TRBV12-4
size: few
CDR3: CASSLGVSYEQYF
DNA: TGTGCCAGCAGTTTAGGGGTTTCCTACGAGCAGTACTTC

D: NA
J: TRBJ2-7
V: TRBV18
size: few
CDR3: CASSPMGGEYEQYF
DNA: TGTGCCAGCTCACCAATGGGGGGCGAGTACGAGCAGTACTTC

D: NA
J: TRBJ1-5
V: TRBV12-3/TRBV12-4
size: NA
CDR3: CASNDRVSQPQHF
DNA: TGTGCCAGCAACGATAGAGTCAGTCAGCCCCAGCATTTT

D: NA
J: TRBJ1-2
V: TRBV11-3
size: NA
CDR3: CASSPGPGYGYTF
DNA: TGTGCCAGCAGCCCCGGGCCCGGATATGGCTACACCTTC

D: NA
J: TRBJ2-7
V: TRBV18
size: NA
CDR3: CASSEGVGYEQYF
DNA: TGTGCCAGCTCAGAGGGAGTGGGCTACGAGCAGTACTTC

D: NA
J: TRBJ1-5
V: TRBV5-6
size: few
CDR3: CASSFGDPADQPQHF
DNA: TGTGCCAGCAGCTTTGGGGATCCGGCGGATCAGCCCCAGCATTTT

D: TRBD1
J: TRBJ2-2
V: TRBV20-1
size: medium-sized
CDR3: CSARDPGQGDTGELFF
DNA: TGCAGTGCTAGAGATCCGGGACAGGGAGACACCGGGGAGCTGTTTTTT

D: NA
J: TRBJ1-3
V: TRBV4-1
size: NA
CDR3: CASSQDLRGRTIYF
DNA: TGCGCCAGCAGCCAAGATCTGAGGGGTCGCACCATATATTTT

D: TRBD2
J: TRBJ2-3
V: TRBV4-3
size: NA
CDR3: CASSQDPSGGANTQYF
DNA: TGCGCCAGCAGCCAAGATCCGAGCGGGGGGGCGAATACGCAGTATTTT

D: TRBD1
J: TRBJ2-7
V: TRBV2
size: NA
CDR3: CASSVQGWDEQYF
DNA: TGTGCCAGCAGTGTACAGGGGTGGGACGAGCAGTACTTC

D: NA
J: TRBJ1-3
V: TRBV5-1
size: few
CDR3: CASSLTQGFENTIYF
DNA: TGCGCCAGCAGCTTAACCCAGGGGTTCGAAAACACCATATATTTT

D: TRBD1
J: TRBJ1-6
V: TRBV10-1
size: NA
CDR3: CASQEDRISSYNSPLHF
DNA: TGCGCCAGCCAAGAGGACAGGATTAGCTCCTATAATTCACCCCTCCACTTT

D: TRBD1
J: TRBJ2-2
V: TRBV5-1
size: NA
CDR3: CASSPGQGVTGELSF
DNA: TGCGCCAGCAGCCCAGGACAGGGCGTTACCGGGGAGCTGTCTTTT

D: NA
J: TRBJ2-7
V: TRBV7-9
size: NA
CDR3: CASSEGVGPGKVYEQYF
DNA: TGTGCCAGCAGCGAGGGGGTAGGTCCAGGGAAGGTCTACGAGCAGTACTTC

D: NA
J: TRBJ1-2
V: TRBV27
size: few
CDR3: CASSALTGGVDGYTF
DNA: TGTGCCAGCAGTGCCCTGACAGGAGGAGTGGATGGCTACACCTTC

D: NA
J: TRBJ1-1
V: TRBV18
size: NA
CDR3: CASSPPARGNTEAFF
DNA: TGTGCCAGCTCACCACCGGCGAGAGGGAACACTGAAGCTTTCTTT

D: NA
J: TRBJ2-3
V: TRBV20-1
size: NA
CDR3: CSARVSPNTDTQYF
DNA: TGCAGTGCTAGAGTCAGCCCTAACACAGATACGCAGTATTTT

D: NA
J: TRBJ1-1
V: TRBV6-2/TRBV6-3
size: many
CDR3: CASSFLKGSVHTEAFF
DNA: TGTGCCAGCAGCTTCCTAAAGGGAAGTGTTCACACTGAAGCTTTCTTT

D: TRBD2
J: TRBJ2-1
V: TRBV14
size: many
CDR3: CASSQVLSGLAGGRLYNEQFF
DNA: TGTGCCAGCAGCCAAGTACTATCGGGACTAGCGGGGGGGCGCTTATACAATGAGCAGTTCTTC

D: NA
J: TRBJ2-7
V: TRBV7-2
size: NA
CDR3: CASSPVGRGQISSYEQYF
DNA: TGTGCCAGCAGCCCAGTAGGACGTGGCCAGATAAGCTCCTACGAGCAGTACTTC

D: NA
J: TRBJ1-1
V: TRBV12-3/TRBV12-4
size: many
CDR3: CASSLGKNEAFF
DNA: TGTGCCAGCAGTTTGGGGAAAAACGAAGCTTTCTTT

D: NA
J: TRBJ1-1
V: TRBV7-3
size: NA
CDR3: CASSYHLNTEAFF
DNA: TGTGCCAGCAGCTACCACCTGAACACTGAAGCTTTCTTT

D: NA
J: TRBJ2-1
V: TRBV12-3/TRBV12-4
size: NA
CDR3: CASSGGASSNNEQFF
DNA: TGTGCCAGCAGTGGGGGGGCTTCTTCAAACAATGAGCAGTTCTTC

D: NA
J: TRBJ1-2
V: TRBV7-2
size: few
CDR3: CASSLYPWAVGGYTF
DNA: TGTGCCAGCAGCTTGTACCCCTGGGCGGTCGGTGGCTACACCTTC